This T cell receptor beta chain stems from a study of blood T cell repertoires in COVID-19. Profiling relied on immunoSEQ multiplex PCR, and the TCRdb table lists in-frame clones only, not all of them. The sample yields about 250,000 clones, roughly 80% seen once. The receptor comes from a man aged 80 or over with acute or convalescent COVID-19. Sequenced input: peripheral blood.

The CDR3 here is CASSGSWGEQYF. The CDR3 DNA sequence: TGTGCCAGCAGCGGGAGCTGGGGAGAGCAGTACTTC. The chain employs TRBV5-6 and TRBJ2-7; TRBD2 might be the D (5 bases). The CDR3 spans 12 residues. From germline, CDR1 is SGHDT and CDR2 YYEEEE. V lost 4 bases and J 7 bases, leaving 12 bases between the germline ends.